This T cell receptor beta chain was recovered during a study of T cells in Graves' hyperthyroidism and ophthalmopathy. With 5 bases removed from V and 6 bases from J, the gap between germline ends came to 11 bases. The CDR3 extends over 13 amino acids. CDR1 and CDR2 (germline): SGHVS, FNYEAQ. Regions amplified from RNA transcripts were the TCR beta CDR3 regions. RT-PCR in the first round (using the HTBI primer set) targeted the TCR CDR3. TCRdb re-analysed the multiplex PCR reads in MiXCR, keeping a single row per CDR3 protein. This table holds fewer than 550,000 distinct CDR3 sequences, 15% to 19% found once. This clonotype occurred many times.

The chain is built from TRBV7-6 and TRBJ2-1, with D tentatively TRBD1 or TRBD2 (5 bases each). The sequence was collected from a woman aged 18-29 years with Graves' hyperthyroidism. The sample comprised blood. CDR3 sequence reads: CASSGTRGNEQFF. The CDR3 DNA sequence: TGTGCCAGCAGCGGGACCCGGGGCAATGAGCAGTTCTTC.